One sample yielded the 8 T cell receptor beta chains listed below, sequenced in a study of shared clonotypes between healthy human individuals. Positively selected for CCR7, the CD45RO-negative cells used as naive CD8 cells excluded terminally differentiated effector memory CD45RA+ cells. The protocol was immunoSEQ multiplex PCR, while the TCRdb copy is restricted to in-frame clones and leaves out a portion. This sample has about 2.2 million clones, with about 93% found just once. The sample consisted of naive CD8+ T cells from PBMCs. Source of these receptors: a man younger than 35 in good health. Some clones in this sample may be carry-over from other donors' samples.

This sequence joins TRBV7-8 and TRBJ2-7; 11 nucleotides agree with TRBD2. CDR3 size: 15 residues. Germline CDR1 reads SGHVS; CDR2 reads FQNEAQ. V trimming: 5 bases; J trimming: 3 bases; junction bases outside the gene matches: 6. The DNA for the CDR3 is TGTGCCAGCAGCGAAGGACTAGCGGGTAACTACGAGCAGTACTTC. It encodes CASSEGLAGNYEQYF.

The chain recombines TRBV19 with TRBJ2-7; D unclear. The CDR3 consists of 14 residues. CDR1 and CDR2 (germline): LNHDA, SQIVND (reference sequence). Trimming left V 3 bases short and J 1 base short, with 10 bases between. CDR3 sequence (DNA): TGTGCCAGTAGTATTATATTGGGATCCTACGAGCAGTACTTC. This translates into CASSIILGSYEQYF.

This clone turned up a few times. V and J are TRBV9 and TRBJ1-1, with D perhaps TRBD1 (6 bases). The germline V and J ends were trimmed by 3 bases and 4 bases, with 13 bases remaining between them. This CDR3 has 14 residues. The germline V gene has CDR1 SGDLS and CDR2 YYNGEE. The CDR3 bases are TGTGCCAGCAGCGCCACCAGGGGAGGCACTGAAGCTTTCTTT. Its translation: CASSATRGGTEAFF.

This clone is a singleton in its sample. CDR3: CAISESRAPIRDLAVDEQFF. For the CDR3, the DNA is TGTGCCATCAGTGAGTCCAGGGCCCCGATACGTGATTTGGCCGTCGATGAGCAGTTCTTC. The chain has TRBV10-3 and TRBJ2-1; TRBD1 is a possible D gene (5 bases). The CDR3 extends over 20 amino acids. CDR1 is ENHRY, CDR2 SYGVKD, per germline. Trimming took off 0 bases at V and 8 bases at J, with 29 bases between the two ends.

Comment on this clone: Other DNA sequences within the sample encode an identical CDR3. V usage is TRBV9 and J usage is TRBJ2-7; 8 bases are shared with TRBD1. The CDR3 has 15 amino acids. Trimming removed 0 bases from V and 0 bases from J; junction bases left unmatched: 2. The germline gives CDR1 SGDLS, CDR2 YYNGEE. CDR3 loop: CASSVGGTGSYEQYF. Written as DNA, the CDR3 is TGTGCCAGCAGCGTAGGTGGGACAGGCTCCTACGAGCAGTACTTC.

The chain links TRBV5-1 to TRBJ2-3; TRBD1 matches 8 bases. Trimming at V came to 3 bases and at J to 0 bases, leaving 9 bases not matched to a gene. Germline-derived CDR1 and CDR2 are SGHRS and YFSETQ. This CDR3 has 17 amino acids. The CDR3 sequence is CASSSTGQGSSTDTQYF. CDR3 DNA: TGCGCCAGCAGCTCAACAGGACAGGGTAGTAGCACAGATACGCAGTATTTT.

A note on this clone: At the DNA level, this CDR3 is encoded by other sequences in the same sample as well. J is TRBJ2-7 and V is TRBV11-2; 7 bases match TRBD1. Germline CDR1 SGHAT, CDR2 FQNNGV. This CDR3 is built from 13 residues. The V and J ends lost 4 bases and 3 bases, in that order; junction bases with no gene match: 3. CDR3 residues: CASSSGTDYEQYF. Here the CDR3 DNA reads TGTGCCAGCAGCTCCGGGACAGACTACGAGCAGTACTTC.

The chain has TRBV29-1 and TRBJ1-1; possible D gene TRBD1, 6 bases. The ends were cut back, 4 bases at V and 3 bases at J, with 15 bases in the middle. Looked up from germline, CDR1 is SQVTM and CDR2 is ANQGSEA. The CDR3 has 14 amino acids. CDR3 in amino acids: CSVALAGADTEAFF. The CDR3, as DNA: TGCAGCGTTGCGTTGGCAGGGGCCGACACTGAAGCTTTCTTT. The whole variable domain, remainder taken from reference TRBV29-1 and TRBJ1-1, is SAVISQKPSRDICQRGTSLTIQCQVDSQVTMMFWYRQQPGQSLTLIATANQGSEATYESGFVIDKFPISRPNLTFSTLTVSNMSPEDSSIYLCSVALAGADTEAFFGQGTRLTVV.